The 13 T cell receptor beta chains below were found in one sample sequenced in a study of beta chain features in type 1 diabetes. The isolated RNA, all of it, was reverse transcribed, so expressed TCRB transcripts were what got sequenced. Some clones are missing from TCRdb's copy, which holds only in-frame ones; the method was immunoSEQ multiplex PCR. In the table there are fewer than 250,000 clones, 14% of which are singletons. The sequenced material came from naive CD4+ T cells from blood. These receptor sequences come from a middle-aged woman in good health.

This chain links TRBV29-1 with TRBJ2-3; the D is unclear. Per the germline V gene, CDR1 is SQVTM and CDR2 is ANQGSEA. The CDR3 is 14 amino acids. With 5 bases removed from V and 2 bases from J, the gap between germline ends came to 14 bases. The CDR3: CSVPSSPYTDTQYF. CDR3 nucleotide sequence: TGCAGCGTTCCGAGTAGCCCCTACACAGATACGCAGTATTTT.

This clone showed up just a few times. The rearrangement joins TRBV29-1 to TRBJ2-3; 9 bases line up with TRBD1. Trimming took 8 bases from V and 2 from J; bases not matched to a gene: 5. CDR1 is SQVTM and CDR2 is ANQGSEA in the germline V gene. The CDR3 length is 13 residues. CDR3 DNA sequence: TGCAGCTTACGGGACAGGGTCACAGATACGCAGTATTTT. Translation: CSLRDRVTDTQYF.

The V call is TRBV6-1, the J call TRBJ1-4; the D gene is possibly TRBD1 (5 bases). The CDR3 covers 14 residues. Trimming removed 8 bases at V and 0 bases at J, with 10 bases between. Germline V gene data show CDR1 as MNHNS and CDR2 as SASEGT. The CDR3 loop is CASRRGATNEKLFF. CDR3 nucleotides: TGTGCCAGCCGTCGGGGGGCAACTAATGAAAAACTGTTTTTT.

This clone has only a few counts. As DNA, the CDR3 is TGTGCCATCAGCCTAGAGACAGGGGGCATTGAAGAGACCCAGTACTTC. Protein sequence: CAISLETGGIEETQYF. The chain carries TRBV10-3 and TRBJ2-5, with 10 bases aligning to TRBD1. From germline, CDR1 is ENHRY and CDR2 SYGVKD. CDR3 length: 16 residues. V trimming: 6 bases; J trimming: 3 bases; junction bases outside the gene matches: 10.

The CDR3 loop is CASSGRTESNQPQHF. CDR3 bases: TGTGCCAGCAGTGGACGGACAGAAAGCAATCAGCCCCAGCATTTT. This chain joins TRBV6-1 and TRBJ1-5; perhaps TRBD1 as D (6 bases). Germline V gene lookup returns CDR1 MNHNS and CDR2 SASEGT. V was shortened by 4 bases and J by 1 base, with 11 bases between the two germline ends. This CDR3 has 15 amino acids.

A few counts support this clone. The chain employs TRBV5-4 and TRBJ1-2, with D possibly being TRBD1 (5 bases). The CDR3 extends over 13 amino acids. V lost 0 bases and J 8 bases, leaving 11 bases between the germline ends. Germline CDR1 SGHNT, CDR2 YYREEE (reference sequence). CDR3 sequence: CASSLDPNRGYTF. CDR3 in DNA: TGTGCCAGCAGCTTGGATCCAAACAGGGGCTACACCTTC.

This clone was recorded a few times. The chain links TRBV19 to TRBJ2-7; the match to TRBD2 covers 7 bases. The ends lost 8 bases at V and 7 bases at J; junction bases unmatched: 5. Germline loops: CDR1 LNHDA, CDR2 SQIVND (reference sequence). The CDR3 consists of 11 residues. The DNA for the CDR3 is TGTGCCAGTTCCGCCGGGGGGGAGCAGTACTTC. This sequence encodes CASSAGGEQYF.

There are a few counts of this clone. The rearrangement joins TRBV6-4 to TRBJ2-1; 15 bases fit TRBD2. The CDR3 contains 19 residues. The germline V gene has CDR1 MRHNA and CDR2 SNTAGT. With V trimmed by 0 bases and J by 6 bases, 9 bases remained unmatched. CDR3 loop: CASSDSPGLAGGLANEQFF. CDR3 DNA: TGTGCCAGCAGTGACTCCCCCGGACTAGCGGGGGGGCTCGCCAATGAGCAGTTCTTC.

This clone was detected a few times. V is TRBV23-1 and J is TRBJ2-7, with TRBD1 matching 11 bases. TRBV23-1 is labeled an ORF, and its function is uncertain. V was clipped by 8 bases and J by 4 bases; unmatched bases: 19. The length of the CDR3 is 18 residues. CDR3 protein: CASGGVGQGAGFGYEQYF. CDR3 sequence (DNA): TGCGCCAGCGGCGGGGTAGGACAGGGGGCAGGCTTTGGGTACGAGCAGTACTTC.

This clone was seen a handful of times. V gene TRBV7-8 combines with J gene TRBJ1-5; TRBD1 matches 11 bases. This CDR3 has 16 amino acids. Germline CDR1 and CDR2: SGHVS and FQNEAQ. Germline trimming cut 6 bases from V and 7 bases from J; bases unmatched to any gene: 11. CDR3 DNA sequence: TGTGCCAGCAGTTACTACGGACAGGGGGCCTGGCAGCCCCAGCATTTT. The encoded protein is CASSYYGQGAWQPQHF.

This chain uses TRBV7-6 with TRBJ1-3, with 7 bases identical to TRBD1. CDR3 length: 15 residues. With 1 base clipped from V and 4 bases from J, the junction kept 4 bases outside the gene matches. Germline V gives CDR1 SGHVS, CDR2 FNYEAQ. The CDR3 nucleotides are TGTGCCAGCAGCTTAGTTGGGACAGCAGGAAACACCATATATTTT. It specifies CASSLVGTAGNTIYF.

DNA of the CDR3: TGTGCCAGCTCACCGAGGCAGCGGAGAAGCACAGATACGCAGTATTTT. Residues: CASSPRQRRSTDTQYF. The chain is built from TRBV18 and TRBJ2-3, with a possible D match to TRBD2 (5 bases). Trimming removed 3 bases from V and 0 bases from J, with 13 bases in between. CDR1 is KGHSH, CDR2 LQKENI, per germline. This CDR3 spans 16 amino acids.

The CDR3 region is CASSSMSWQGPRDYGYTF. The CDR3 DNA follows: TGTGCCAGCAGCTCAATGTCGTGGCAGGGTCCCCGGGACTATGGCTACACCTTC. This sequence joins TRBV7-9 and TRBJ1-2; tentatively, D is TRBD1 (5 bases). The CDR3 runs to 18 residues. Germline CDR1 reads SEHNR; CDR2 reads FQNEAQ (reference sequence). V was shortened by 4 bases and J by 3 bases, with 24 bases between the two germline ends. The full variable domain, with the rest looked up from reference TRBV7-9 and TRBJ1-2, is DTGVSQNPRHKITKRGQNVTFRCDPISEHNRLYWYRQTLGQGPEFLTYFQNEAQLEKSRLLSDRFSAERPKGSFSTLEIQRTEQGDSAMYLCASSSMSWQGPRDYGYTFGSGTRLTVV.